The 27 T cell receptor beta chains given below trace back to one sample, sequenced in a study of neurological immune-mediated disorders. Each CDR3 protein gets one entry after TCRdb re-called the 5' RACE reads with MiXCR. The sample yields 15,000 to 20,000 distinct CDR3 sequences, around 7.6% seen once. Material: CD8+ T cells from blood. The source of these receptors is a woman in her twenties or thirties with HTLV-1-associated myelopathy (HAM/TSP).

This clonotype was recorded at least ten times. The chain joins TRBV27 to TRBJ1-2; D is undetermined. This CDR3 comprises 13 residues. V lost 5 bases to trimming and J lost 4 bases, with 11 bases between them. Germline CDR1 reads MNHEY; CDR2 reads SMNVEV (reference sequence). Here the CDR3 DNA reads TGTGCCAGCAGTCGAGGGTTGAGCTATGGCTACACCTTC. It codes for CASSRGLSYGYTF.

The sample holds many counts of this clonotype. The chain's CDR3 is CAWSAQTYNEQFF. CDR3 sequence (DNA): TGTGCCTGGAGTGCTCAGACCTACAATGAGCAGTTCTTC. This rearrangement joins TRBV30 to TRBJ2-1; D gene ambiguous. V was shortened by 1 base and J by 2 bases, with 6 bases between the two germline ends. From germline, CDR1 is GTSNPN and CDR2 SVGIG (reference sequence). The CDR3 extends over 13 amino acids.

This clonotype has at least ten counts. The DNA of the CDR3 is TGCAGTGCTTGGCGGGGGCAGGGGGCTTCACCCCTCCACTTT. Its protein is CSAWRGQGASPLHF. This chain joins TRBV20-1 and TRBJ1-6; 8 bases match TRBD1. CDR1 is DFQATT, CDR2 SNEGSKA, per germline (reference sequence). The CDR3 length is 14 residues. J gave up 9 bases and V 5 bases, and 9 bases lay outside the gene matches.

This clonotype has at least ten counts. The chain uses TRBV27 and TRBJ2-1; 8 bases are shared with TRBD1. CDR3 length: 15 residues. J lost 8 bases, V lost 6 bases, and 12 bases had no gene match. Germline loops: CDR1 MNHEY, CDR2 SMNVEV (reference sequence). This CDR3 is CASSQDRGLLHEQFF. CDR3 DNA: TGTGCCAGCAGCCAAGACAGGGGCCTCTTGCATGAGCAGTTCTTC.

This clonotype showed up many times. This sequence joins TRBV7-9 and TRBJ2-1; TRBD1 matches 7 bases. The CDR3 extends over 14 amino acids. Germline values: CDR1 SEHNR, CDR2 FQNEAQ (reference sequence). With V trimmed by 1 base and J by 8 bases, 5 bases remained unmatched. The CDR3: CASSLVSGGDEQFF. For the CDR3, the DNA is TGTGCCAGCAGCTTAGTCTCAGGGGGTGATGAGCAGTTCTTC.

This clonotype was detected many times. The chain couples TRBV11-2 to TRBJ2-1, with D uncertain. There are 11 residues in the CDR3. CDR1 and CDR2 from the germline V gene are SGHAT and FQNNGV. V was cut by 1 base and J by 8 bases, with 3 bases left in between. Here the CDR3 reads CASSLGHEQFF. The CDR3 nucleotides are TGTGCCAGCAGCTTAGGCCATGAGCAGTTCTTC.

This clonotype was detected many times. The rearrangement uses TRBV19 and TRBJ2-3, with D hard to call. Trimming removed 6 bases from V and 4 bases from J, with 11 bases in between. CDR3 size: 13 residues. Germline assignment: CDR1 LNHDA and CDR2 SQIVND (reference sequence). The CDR3 DNA reads as TGTGCCAGTAGCCCCTTCGATCCAGATACGCAGTATTTT. Amino acids: CASSPFDPDTQYF.

The sample holds many counts of this clonotype. The V and J genes are TRBV13 and TRBJ1-6; unclear D gene. The CDR3 is 15 residues long. The germline gives CDR1 PRHDT, CDR2 FYEKMQ (reference sequence). Between the trimmed V and J ends, which lost 5 bases and 7 bases, there was a span of 15 bases. CDR3 in amino acids: CASSPGWTGNSPLHF. The CDR3 DNA reads as TGTGCCAGCAGCCCGGGGTGGACTGGCAATTCACCCCTCCACTTT.

This clonotype was counted ten times or more. The chain has TRBV20-1 and TRBJ2-7; a possible D gene is TRBD1 (5 bases). The germline V gene encodes CDR1 DFQATT and CDR2 SNEGSKA (reference sequence). CDR3 length: 14 residues. With 1 base removed from V and 4 bases from J, the gap between germline ends came to 14 bases. DNA for the CDR3: TGCAGTGCTAGAGCGCGGACACCTCGGTACGAGCAGTACTTC. As protein: CSARARTPRYEQYF.

This clonotype was seen at least ten times. This sequence joins TRBV20-1 and TRBJ2-7; TRBD1 aligns across 7 bases. The germline V gene encodes CDR1 DFQATT and CDR2 SNEGSKA (reference sequence). The ends lost 6 bases at V and 2 bases at J; junction bases unmatched: 10. This CDR3 has 14 residues. CDR3 sequence reads: CSASPWTGPYEQYF. As DNA, the CDR3 is TGCAGTGCCAGTCCCTGGACAGGTCCCTACGAGCAGTACTTC.

In its sample, this clonotype was seen many times. This chain connects TRBV5-6 to TRBJ2-6; tentatively, D is TRBD1 (5 bases). The V end was cut by 3 bases, the J end by 4 bases, with 23 bases between. This CDR3 region has 19 residues. CDR1 is SGHDT, CDR2 YYEEEE, per germline. CDR3 in DNA: TGTGCCAGCAGCTCGGCCCTAGATTCAACAGGTCCCGGGGCCAACGTCCTGACTTTC. This translates into CASSSALDSTGPGANVLTF.

This clonotype showed up many times. V usage is TRBV4-1 and J usage is TRBJ1-1; D is uncertain. The CDR3 is 17 residues long. The V and J ends lost 4 bases and 5 bases respectively, with 23 bases between them. CDR1 is MGHRA, CDR2 YSYEKL, per germline. The CDR3 reads CASSPERVEGLGTEAFF. CDR3 nucleotides: TGCGCCAGCAGCCCGGAACGAGTTGAGGGATTGGGGACTGAAGCTTTCTTT.

This clonotype was recorded many times. This sequence joins TRBV9 and TRBJ2-7; 12 bases align to TRBD2. The CDR3 totals 13 residues. The junction had 4 bases not matched to a gene; V was cut back by 5 bases and J by 7 bases. Germline CDR1 SGDLS, CDR2 YYNGEE. This CDR3 reads CASSAGTSGEQYF. The CDR3 DNA sequence: TGTGCCAGCAGTGCCGGGACTAGCGGGGAGCAGTACTTC.

This clonotype is medium-sized by share. V usage is TRBV14 and J usage is TRBJ2-1, with 9 positions matching TRBD1. This CDR3 spans 17 amino acids. J gave up 4 bases and V 1 base, and 8 bases lay outside the gene matches. Germline CDR1 and CDR2: SGHDN and FVKESK. The CDR3, as DNA: TGTGCCAGCAGCCAAGTCCCGGACAGGGGAGGTTACAATGAGCAGTTCTTC. Protein product: CASSQVPDRGGYNEQFF.

This clonotype is termed medium-sized. The V and J genes are TRBV20-1 and TRBJ2-5, with 8 bases fitting TRBD2. V was pared by 6 bases and J by 7 bases, with 13 bases of the junction left unmatched. The CDR3 is made up of 14 amino acids. Germline values: CDR1 DFQATT, CDR2 SNEGSKA (reference sequence). CDR3 protein: CSAKSGGGEVTQYF. The CDR3 DNA is TGCAGTGCGAAGAGCGGGGGAGGAGAGGTGACCCAGTACTTC.

The table lists this clonotype with many counts. The CDR3, as DNA: TGTGCCAGCAGCTTAGCGCGAACGGGGGTTTCCTACAATGAGCAGTTCTTC. Protein sequence: CASSLARTGVSYNEQFF. This chain joins TRBV7-8 and TRBJ2-1; possibly TRBD2 for D (6 bases). V lost 0 bases and J 1 base, leaving 13 bases between the germline ends. CDR3 length equals 17 residues. CDR1 and CDR2 (germline): SGHVS, FQNEAQ.

In this sample, this clonotype turned up many times. The CDR3, as DNA: TGCAGTGCTAGGGACCCTGCCCTAGCGGGTAATGAGCAGTTCTTC. Its protein is CSARDPALAGNEQFF. This chain links TRBV20-1 with TRBJ2-1; 8 positions match TRBD2. Germline V gives CDR1 DFQATT, CDR2 SNEGSKA (reference sequence). Trimming cost V 3 bases and J 7 bases; bases outside gene matches: 11. This CDR3 is built from 15 residues.

This clonotype is classed as medium-sized (0.01 to 0.1%). The J gene is TRBJ1-2, the V gene TRBV4-2, with a tentative D call TRBD1 (5 bases). CDR1 and CDR2 from the germline V gene are LGHNA and YNFKEQ. The germline V and J ends were trimmed by 0 bases and 3 bases, with 14 bases remaining between them. The CDR3 is 16 residues long. The CDR3 region has the DNA TGTGCCAGCAGCCAAGATGAGGCAGGGAATCACTATGGCTACACCTTC. Residues: CASSQDEAGNHYGYTF.

This clonotype was seen at least ten times. The chain is built from TRBV12-3 or TRBV12-4 and TRBJ1-1; D is perhaps TRBD1 (5 bases). Trimming took 1 base from V and 8 from J, leaving 5 bases between them. The CDR3 consists of 11 residues. The DNA for the CDR3 is TGTGCCAGCAGTTTAGGGGGGGAAGCTTTCTTT. Protein product: CASSLGGEAFF.

The genes are TRBV12-3 or TRBV12-4 and TRBJ2-1, with D possibly TRBD2 on 5 matching bases. Deletions cut 3 bases from V and 3 bases from J, with 9 bases between. The CDR3 is 14 residues long. CDR3 DNA sequence: TGTGCCAGCAGTTTTGGAGGTCACTACAATGAGCAGTTCTTC. This encodes CASSFGGHYNEQFF.

At least ten counts were recorded for this clonotype. V usage is TRBV29-1 and J usage is TRBJ1-2; TRBD1 matches at 8 bases. V lost 7 bases to trimming and J lost 10 bases; unmatched junction nucleotides: 8. Germline V lookup: CDR1 SQVTM, CDR2 ANQGSEA. This CDR3 comprises 11 residues. As DNA, the CDR3 is TGCAGCGCTGGACAGGGCATTGACTACACCTTC. As protein: CSAGQGIDYTF.

This clonotype came up a few times. The chain is built from TRBV12-3 or TRBV12-4 and TRBJ1-2; TRBD1 agrees at 9 bases. V gave up 3 bases and J gave up 8 bases; unmatched junction bases: 7. The CDR3 spans 14 residues. CDR3 protein: CASSLTGGLSGYTF. Written as DNA, the CDR3 is TGTGCCAGCAGTTTGACAGGGGGTCTGTCAGGCTACACCTTC.

This clonotype has at least ten counts. The V gene is TRBV12-3 or TRBV12-4, the J gene TRBJ1-3; D gene uncertain. V gave up 4 bases and J gave up 0 bases, with 10 bases separating them. This CDR3 has 15 residues. CDR3 region: CASSSPLLSGNTIYF. DNA of the CDR3: TGTGCCAGCAGTTCGCCGCTACTCTCTGGAAACACCATATATTTT.

This clonotype was detected many times. The chain is built from TRBV19 and TRBJ2-1; D is possibly TRBD2 (7 bases). Trimming stripped 2 bases from V and 7 bases from J, with 18 bases between. Per the germline V gene, CDR1 is LNHDA and CDR2 is SQIVND (reference sequence). The CDR3 sequence is 16 residues long. The CDR3 reads CASSIRRGGLWNEQFF. CDR3 coding DNA: TGTGCCAGTAGTATAAGGAGGGGGGGCCTCTGGAATGAGCAGTTCTTC.

Comments on this clonotype: One junction end does not reproduce the germline sequence, and a read error may be involved. This rearrangement joins TRBV5-5 to TRBJ2-4; D is perhaps TRBD1 or TRBD2 (5 bases each). Germline CDR1 and CDR2: SGHKS and YYEKEE (reference sequence). The CDR3 is 10 amino acids. Here the CDR3 DNA reads TGTACCAGCGACCCGGGACCACAGTACTTC. It specifies CTSDPGPQYF.

This clonotype is labeled medium-sized (0.01 to 0.1%). The chain combines TRBV20-1 with TRBJ2-1, with TRBD2 matching 9 bases. V gave up 3 bases and J gave up 8 bases; unmatched junction bases: 8. Germline V CDR1 and CDR2: DFQATT, SNEGSKA (reference sequence). CDR3 size: 14 residues. CDR3 nucleotide sequence: TGCAGTGCTAGGAATAGCGGGGGTATCTATGAGCAGTTCTTC. This encodes CSARNSGGIYEQFF.

This clonotype has ten or more counts. The chain employs TRBV30 and TRBJ2-2; possible D gene TRBD2, 5 bases. Per germline, CDR1 GTSNPN and CDR2 SVGIG (reference sequence). The CDR3 spans 13 residues. V shed 0 bases and J shed 8 bases, with 10 bases lying between them. The chain's CDR3 is CAWSVLGGGELFF. The DNA for the CDR3 is TGTGCCTGGAGTGTACTGGGCGGGGGGGAGCTGTTTTTT. Using reference TRBV30 and TRBJ2-2 for the parts outside the CDR3, the full variable domain is SQTIHQWPATLVQPVGSPLSLECTVEGTSNPNLYWYRQAAGRGLQLLFYSVGIGQISSEVPQNLSASRPQDRQFILSSKKLLLSDSGFYLCAWSVLGGGELFFGEGSRLTVL.